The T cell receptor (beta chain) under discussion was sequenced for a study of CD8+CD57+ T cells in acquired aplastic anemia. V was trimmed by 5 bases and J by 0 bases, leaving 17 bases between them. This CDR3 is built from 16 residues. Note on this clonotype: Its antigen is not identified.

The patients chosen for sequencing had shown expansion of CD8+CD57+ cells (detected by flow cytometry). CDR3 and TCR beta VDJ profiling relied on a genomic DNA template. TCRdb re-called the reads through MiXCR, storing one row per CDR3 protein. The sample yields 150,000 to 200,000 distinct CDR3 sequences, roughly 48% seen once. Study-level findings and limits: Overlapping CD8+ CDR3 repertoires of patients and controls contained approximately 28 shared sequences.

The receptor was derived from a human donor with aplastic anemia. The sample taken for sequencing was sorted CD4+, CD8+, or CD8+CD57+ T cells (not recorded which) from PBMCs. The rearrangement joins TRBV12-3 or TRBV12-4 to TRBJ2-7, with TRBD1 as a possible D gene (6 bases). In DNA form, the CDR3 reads TGTGCCAGCAGTCTTCCACAGGGTACGCACTCCTACGAGCAGTACTTC. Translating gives CASSLPQGTHSYEQYF.